These T cell receptor beta chains were read from a single sample in a study of T cell responses to AZD1222 COVID-19 vaccine. Assay used: immunoSEQ multiplex PCR; TCRdb lists only in-frame clones, some missing. The sample has tens of thousands of clones, roughly three quarters seen once. This sample comprised peripheral blood, obtained 28 days after the second AZD1222 dose. The receptors originated from an adult who received the AZD1222 COVID-19 vaccine. Both conserved end residues are part of each CDR3. D genes are given only for firm matches. Size values are once, few and many counts, or a class for expanded clones, and some rows have none.

V gene	clone size	J gene	D gene	CDR3 DNA	CDR3 protein
TRBV19	NA	TRBJ2-1	NA	TGTGCCAGTAGTATTAGCCCCTGGAGCTACAATGAGCAGTTCTTC	CASSISPWSYNEQFF
TRBV11-2	NA	TRBJ2-1	NA	TGTGCCAGCAGCCCGGTGTATGAAAAGCAGTTCTTC	CASSPVYEKQFF
TRBV11-2	NA	TRBJ2-1	NA	TGTGCCAGCAGCGCCGTCACCGCCTGGAGAGAGCAGTTCTTC	CASSAVTAWREQFF
TRBV27	NA	TRBJ1-4	NA	TGTGCCAGCAGTTTCCGGGGGGGGGCTAATGAAAAACTGTTTTTT	CASSFRGGANEKLFF
TRBV2	NA	TRBJ2-5	TRBD2	TGTGCCAGCAGCGGACTGGGAGGGTTCCAAGAGACCCAGTACTTC	CASSGLGGFQETQYF
TRBV7-2	NA	TRBJ1-6	NA	TGTGCCAGCAGCTTGATTTTCTCCTATAATTCACCCCTCCACTTT	CASSLIFSYNSPLHF
TRBV3-1/TRBV3-2	NA	TRBJ2-7	NA	TGTGCCAGCAGCCCCCCGGGAGCCTACGAGCAGTACTTC	CASSPPGAYEQYF
TRBV7-3	NA	TRBJ1-2	TRBD1	TGTGCCAGCAGCCCCGGACAGGGCAACTATGGCTACACCTTC	CASSPGQGNYGYTF
TRBV28	NA	TRBJ1-5	TRBD1	TGTGCCAGCAGCCAAAGGACAGGAACGAATCAGCCCCAGCATTTT	CASSQRTGTNQPQHF
TRBV3-1/TRBV3-2	few	TRBJ2-4	TRBD2	TGTGCCAGCAGCCCCACCGGACTAGCGGGGGGCCGGTACTTC	CASSPTGLAGGRYF
TRBV2	NA	TRBJ1-1	NA	TGTGCCAGCATGCCCCGGGGAAACACTGAAGCTTTCTTT	CASMPRGNTEAFF
TRBV27	NA	TRBJ1-6	NA	TGTGCCAGCAGTTTACGGACGGGCTATAATTCACCCCTCCACTTT	CASSLRTGYNSPLHF
TRBV19	NA	TRBJ2-1	TRBD1	TGTGCCAGTAGTCCCAGGGACAGGGTCGGCAATGAGCAGTTCTTC	CASSPRDRVGNEQFF
TRBV2	NA	TRBJ2-5	NA	TGTGCCAGCAAAGGGGCCCCAGGGGTGGTACAAGAGACCCAGTACTTC	CASKGAPGVVQETQYF
TRBV7-9	NA	TRBJ1-5	NA	TGTGCCAGCAGTACGGGACACTCGATGACTCAGCCCCAGCATTTT	CASSTGHSMTQPQHF
TRBV7-8	NA	TRBJ1-6	NA	TGTGCCAGCAGGCCTACAGGTCCTCATTCACCCCTCCACTTT	CASRPTGPHSPLHF
TRBV6-6	few	TRBJ1-4	TRBD1	TGTGCCAGCACCAAACAGGGGGCGAATGAAAAACTGTTTTTT	CASTKQGANEKLFF
TRBV6-5	NA	TRBJ2-7	NA	TGTGCCAGCCGACCCCCAAAGGGAAGGTACGAGCAGTACTTC	CASRPPKGRYEQYF
TRBV11-2	NA	TRBJ2-1	TRBD2	TGTGCCAGCAGCTCCTATGGCGGGAGAAGTGACAATGAGCAGTTCTTC	CASSSYGGRSDNEQFF
TRBV3-1/TRBV3-2	NA	TRBJ1-6	NA	TGTGCCAGCAGCCAAGATTGGTCAGGGCTTTCGGATAATTCACCCCTCCACTTT	CASSQDWSGLSDNSPLHF
TRBV14	NA	TRBJ2-7	NA	TGTGCCAGCAGCCAAAACAGGGTCTACGAGCAGTACTTC	CASSQNRVYEQYF
TRBV19	NA	TRBJ2-1	TRBD2	TGTGCCAGTAGTACCCAAACCACGACTAGCGATCAGCAGTTCTTC	CASSTQTTTSDQQFF
TRBV2	NA	TRBJ1-5	NA	TGTGCCAGCATAGCCGACAGCCTTAATCAGCCCCAGCATTTT	CASIADSLNQPQHF
TRBV20-1	once	TRBJ1-1	NA	TGCAGTGCTAGACAGGGATTGAAAGCTTTCTTT	CSARQGLKAFF
TRBV19	NA	TRBJ2-1	TRBD1	TGTGCCAGTAGTACCGGACAGGGGTCCTACAATGAGCAGTTCTTC	CASSTGQGSYNEQFF
TRBV18	NA	TRBJ2-1	NA	TGTGCCAGCTCACTGTTGGGAGGGGGCGATGAGCAGTTCTTC	CASSLLGGGDEQFF
TRBV25-1	NA	TRBJ1-2	NA	TGTGCCAGCAGGAAAGGGACCGATGTATATGGCTACACCTTC	CASRKGTDVYGYTF
TRBV7-7	NA	TRBJ2-2	NA	TGTGCCAGCAAGGTGCAGGACGCCGGGGAGCTGTTTTTT	CASKVQDAGELFF
TRBV6-5	NA	TRBJ1-1	NA	TGTGCCAGCAGAATCGACAGCTCACAATTTTTTGAAGCTTTCTTT	CASRIDSSQFFEAFF
TRBV5-4	NA	TRBJ2-2	NA	TGTGCCAGCAGTATCCGGGACCACACCGGGGAGCTGTTTTTT	CASSIRDHTGELFF
TRBV3-1/TRBV3-2	NA	TRBJ1-1	TRBD1	TGTGCCAGCAGCTTCAACCGGGACAGGGGCCCTCACTTT	CASSFNRDRGPHF
TRBV6-1	NA	TRBJ2-2	TRBD2	TGTGCCGGCAGTGAATTGGGGGGGACTACGAACACCGGGGAGCTGTTTTTT	CAGSELGGTTNTGELFF
TRBV29-1	NA	TRBJ2-3	TRBD1	TGCAGCGTTGAACCCTCTTCCTACAGGGGAGAACGGGATACGCAGTATTTT	CSVEPSSYRGERDTQYF
TRBV6-6	few	TRBJ1-2	NA	TGTGCCAGCAGTTACTCGTGGGATGGCTACACCTTC	CASSYSWDGYTF
TRBV11-2	NA	TRBJ1-2	NA	TGTGCCAGCAGCTCAACCCAGGACGGGAGGTACTATGGCTACACCTTC	CASSSTQDGRYYGYTF
TRBV6-5	NA	TRBJ1-2	NA	TGTGCCAGCAGTTCAAAAAATGGGGGATATGGCTACACCTTC	CASSSKNGGYGYTF
TRBV5-1	NA	TRBJ2-3	NA	TGCGCCAGCAGCTTGGCCGGGGCGTCAGATACGCAGTATTTT	CASSLAGASDTQYF
TRBV24-1	NA	TRBJ2-1	NA	TGTGCCACCAGTGATTCGGCCGGGGGGCCCTACAATGAGCAGTTCTTC	CATSDSAGGPYNEQFF
TRBV5-6	NA	TRBJ1-1	NA	TGTGCCAGCAGCCAGGACGGGCGGCTGAACACTGAAGCTTTCTTT	CASSQDGRLNTEAFF